Here is one T cell receptor beta chain with its context. With 8 bases removed from V and 2 bases from J, the gap between germline ends came to 10 bases. The CDR3 has 12 amino acids. The germline CDR1 and CDR2 sequences are WSHSY and SAAADI. The data were taken from a study of CD8+CD57+ T cells in acquired aplastic anemia. The TCR beta profiling, which covered VDJ combination and CDR3 sequence, was carried out using genomic DNA as the template. TCRdb independently ran MiXCR on the reads; one entry per CDR3 protein. The sample contains some 200,000 distinct CDR3 sequences, approximately 48% of which appear only once. Only patients with CD8+CD57+ cell expansion on flow cytometry were chosen for sequencing.

This sequence originates from a human donor with aplastic anemia. The chain combines TRBV10-2 with TRBJ2-7; D possibly matches TRBD1 or TRBD2 (5 bases each). The specimen sequenced was sorted CD4+, CD8+, or CD8+CD57+ T cells (not recorded which) from PBMCs. The CDR3 DNA is TGCGCCAGCCGGGACCTCACCTACGAGCAGTACTTC. This sequence encodes CASRDLTYEQYF.